This record concerns one T cell receptor beta chain sequence. Its specificity is unknown. The J segment lost 0 bases and the V segment lost 4 bases, leaving 4 bases of the junction unmatched. The length of the CDR3 is 17 residues. CDR1 is ENHRY and CDR2 is SYGVKD in the germline V gene. Documented treatment: roughly 20 received Ad26.COV2.S at low or high dose, single or two shots; 5 received placebo; per-sample allocation not given. The samples date from day 63 after the first vaccine or placebo injection. The data stem from a study of Ad26.COV2.S vaccination and SARS-CoV-2 variants. Study-level points and caveats: Breadth measured for non-spike TCRs was similar across vaccine and placebo recipients. Substantial post-vaccination breadth of spike-specific CD8+ and CD4+ T cell responses was reported. An underestimation of total T cell responses may have resulted from the TCR breadth and depth analyses. It was vaccine recipients, not placebo recipients, who had the higher spike-specific TCR breadth.

TCRdb keeps only in-frame clones here, not all; method: immunoSEQ multiplex PCR. Here the sample spans approximately 480,000 clones, around nine tenths being singletons. The V gene is TRBV10-3, the J gene TRBJ2-1, with 12 bases matching TRBD2. This clonotype was sampled from a person between 18 and 65 years old who received the Ad26.COV2.S COVID-19 vaccine or a placebo. The specimen was peripheral blood, collected in a trial of Ad26.COV2.S vaccine versus placebo. This CDR3 is CAISGLAGGSSYNEQFF. CDR3 DNA sequence: TGTGCCATCAGTGGGCTAGCGGGAGGGAGCTCCTACAATGAGCAGTTCTTC.